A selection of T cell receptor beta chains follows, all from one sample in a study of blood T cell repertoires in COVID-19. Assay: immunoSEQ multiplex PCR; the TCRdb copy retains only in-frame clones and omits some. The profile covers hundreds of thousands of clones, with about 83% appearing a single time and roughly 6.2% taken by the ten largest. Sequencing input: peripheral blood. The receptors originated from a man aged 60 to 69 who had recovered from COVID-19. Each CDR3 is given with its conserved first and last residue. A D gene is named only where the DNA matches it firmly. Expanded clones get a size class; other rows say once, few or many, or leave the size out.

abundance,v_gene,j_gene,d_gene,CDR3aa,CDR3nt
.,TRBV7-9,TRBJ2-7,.,CASSHEAYPYEQYF,TGTGCCAGCAGCCACGAGGCCTACCCCTACGAGCAGTACTTC
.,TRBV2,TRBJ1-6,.,CASSDGGGTPLHF,TGTGCCAGCAGTGATGGAGGAGGGACACCCCTCCACTTT
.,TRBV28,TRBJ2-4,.,CASTPLGGKNIQYF,TGTGCCAGCACCCCCCTGGGGGGCAAAAACATTCAGTACTTC
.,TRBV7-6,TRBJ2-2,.,CASSPQTRNRTGELFF,TGTGCCAGCAGCCCGCAGACAAGGAACCGGACCGGGGAGCTGTTTTTT
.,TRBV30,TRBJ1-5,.,CAWSPGGQGYQPQHF,TGTGCCTGGAGTCCCGGTGGGCAGGGATATCAGCCCCAGCATTTT
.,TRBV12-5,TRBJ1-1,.,CASGLPRGAGTEAFF,TGTGCTAGTGGCCTCCCCCGGGGGGCTGGAACTGAAGCTTTCTTT
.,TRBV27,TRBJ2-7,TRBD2,CASSKNGLAGAYEQYF,TGTGCCAGCAGTAAAAACGGACTAGCGGGAGCGTACGAGCAGTACTTC
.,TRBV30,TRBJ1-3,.,CAWSPTGSGNTIYF,TGTGCCTGGAGTCCCACGGGGTCTGGAAACACCATATATTTT
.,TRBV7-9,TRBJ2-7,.,CASSLATTYEQYF,TGTGCCAGCAGCTTAGCGACAACCTACGAGCAGTACTTC
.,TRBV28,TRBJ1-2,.,CASRTTDYGYTF,TGTGCCAGCAGAACAACAGACTATGGCTACACCTTC
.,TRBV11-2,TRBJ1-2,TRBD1,CASSQDRGGGYTF,TGTGCCAGCAGCCAAGACAGGGGAGGTGGCTACACCTTC
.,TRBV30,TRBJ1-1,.,CAWMTGGGTEAFF,TGTGCCTGGATGACTGGGGGGGGCACTGAAGCTTTCTTT
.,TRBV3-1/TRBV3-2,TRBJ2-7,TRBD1,CASSQGQGGVYEQYF,TGTGCCAGCAGCCAAGGACAGGGGGGAGTCTACGAGCAGTACTTC
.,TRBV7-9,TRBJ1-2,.,CASSFEAGVNYGYTF,TGTGCCAGCAGCTTCGAGGCAGGGGTTAACTATGGCTACACCTTC
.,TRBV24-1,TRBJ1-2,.,CATSDVQFLGGYTF,TGTGCCACCAGTGATGTGCAGTTCCTCGGGGGCTACACCTTC
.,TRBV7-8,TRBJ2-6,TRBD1,CASSSIRTGALGANVLTF,TGTGCCAGCAGCTCTATAAGGACAGGTGCGTTGGGGGCCAACGTCCTGACTTTC
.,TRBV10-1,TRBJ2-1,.,CASSEGTGEQFF,TGCGCCAGCAGTGAAGGCACGGGTGAGCAGTTCTTC
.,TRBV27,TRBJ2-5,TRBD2,CASSVSGRAETQYF,TGTGCCAGCAGTGTTAGCGGGAGGGCGGAGACCCAGTACTTC
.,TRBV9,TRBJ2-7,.,CASTTGPNVVDEQYF,TGTGCCAGCACTACAGGGCCCAATGTCGTTGACGAGCAGTACTTC
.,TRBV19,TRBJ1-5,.,CASSIPGQFNQPQHF,TGTGCCAGTAGTATTCCCGGACAATTCAATCAGCCCCAGCATTTT
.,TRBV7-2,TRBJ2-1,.,CASTPTAGHYNEQFF,TGTGCCAGCACCCCGACAGCGGGACACTACAATGAGCAGTTCTTC
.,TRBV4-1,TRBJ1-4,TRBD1,CASSGPPDRGVSEKLFF,TGCGCCAGCAGCGGACCCCCGGACAGGGGGGTCAGTGAAAAACTGTTTTTT
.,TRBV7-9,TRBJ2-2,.,CASGSGVYTGELFF,TGTGCCAGCGGATCAGGGGTCTACACCGGGGAGCTGTTTTTT
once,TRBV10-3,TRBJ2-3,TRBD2,CAIGGTSGEGDTQYF,TGTGCCATCGGAGGGACTAGCGGGGAAGGAGATACGCAGTATTTT
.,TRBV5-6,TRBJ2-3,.,CASSSLFSGEADTQYF,TGTGCCAGCAGCTCCCTCTTTAGCGGCGAAGCAGATACGCAGTATTTT
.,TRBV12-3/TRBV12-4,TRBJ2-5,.,CASSFSLQETQYF,TGTGCCAGCAGTTTTAGTCTCCAAGAGACCCAGTACTTC
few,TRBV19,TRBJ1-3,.,CASSIGGATSGNTIYF,TGTGCCAGTAGTATAGGGGGAGCCACCTCTGGAAACACCATATATTTT
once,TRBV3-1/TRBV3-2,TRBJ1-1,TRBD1,CASSPDRTALNTEAFF,TGTGCCAGCAGCCCGGACAGGACGGCCCTAAACACTGAAGCTTTCTTT
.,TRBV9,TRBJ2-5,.,CASSVPGSETQYF,TGTGCCAGCAGCGTTCCAGGAAGCGAGACCCAGTACTTC
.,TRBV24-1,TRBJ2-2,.,CATRTGTSNTGELFF,TGTGCCACCAGAACCGGGACATCGAACACCGGGGAGCTGTTTTTT
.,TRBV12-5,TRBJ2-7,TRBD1,CASGLTGGYEQYF,TGTGCTAGTGGTTTAACAGGGGGCTACGAGCAGTACTTC
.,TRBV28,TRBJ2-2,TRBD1,CASSTPTGDSFRAGELFF,TGTGCCAGCAGTACCCCGACAGGGGACTCCTTTCGGGCCGGGGAGCTGTTTTTT